These 22 T cell receptor beta chains were all obtained from the same sample, sequenced in a study of control samples from healthy donors and cancer patients. The data were produced by immunoSEQ multiplex PCR, yet TCRdb's version contains in-frame clones alone and is incomplete. The sample includes some 130,000 clones, approximately 90% of them seen just once. Sequencing input: blood. These receptors were taken from a man aged 35-49 years in good health.

V gene TRBV5-6 combines with J gene TRBJ1-3; no reliable D call. Trimming left V 3 bases short and J 3 bases short, with 25 bases between. Germline V gene data show CDR1 as SGHDT and CDR2 as YYEEEE. The CDR3 is 19 residues long. The CDR3 DNA reads TGTGCCAGCAGCTCAACGGTGGAGAGAAGGCCAGAAGGTGGAAACACCATATATTTT. As protein: CASSSTVERRPEGGNTIYF.

This rearrangement joins TRBV7-9 to TRBJ2-1; maybe TRBD1 (6 bases). CDR3 length: 13 amino acids. V was pared by 5 bases and J by 5 bases, with 10 bases between. In germline, CDR1 is SEHNR, CDR2 FQNEAQ (reference sequence). The chain's CDR3 is CASSHAGDNEQFF. For the CDR3, the DNA is TGTGCCAGCAGCCACGCAGGGGACAATGAGCAGTTCTTC. The whole variable domain, remainder taken from reference TRBV7-9 and TRBJ2-1, is DTGVSQNPRHKITKRGQNVTFRCDPISEHNRLYWYRQTLGQGPEFLTYFQNEAQLEKSRLLSDRFSAERPKGSFSTLEIQRTEQGDSAMYLCASSHAGDNEQFFGPGTRLTVL.

The CDR3 region has the DNA TGTGCCAGCAGCCCGCGGGACACACTCCGCTACGAGCAGTACTTC. Its protein is CASSPRDTLRYEQYF. This rearrangement joins TRBV11-2 to TRBJ2-7, with D possibly called TRBD1 or TRBD2 (6 bases each). CDR1 is SGHAT and CDR2 is FQNNGV in the germline V gene. V was clipped by 5 bases and J by 3 bases, with 17 bases between them. The CDR3 contains 15 residues.

The rearrangement uses TRBV5-1 and TRBJ1-4; TRBD1 matches at 12 bases. The CDR3 extends over 18 amino acids. V dropped 3 bases and J dropped 0; count of bases not matched to a gene: 6. The germline V gene encodes CDR1 SGHRS and CDR2 YFSETQ. CDR3: CASSSGQGARSTNEKLFF. CDR3 nucleotides: TGCGCCAGCAGCTCGGGACAGGGGGCCCGTTCAACTAATGAAAAACTGTTTTTT.

The V call is TRBV28, the J call TRBJ2-3; D is perhaps TRBD1 (6 bases). Germline-derived CDR1 and CDR2 are MDHEN and SYDVKM. The length of the CDR3 is 15 residues. Trimming pared 2 bases from V and 2 bases from J, leaving 11 bases between. The CDR3 here is CASSLRGSATDTQYF. The CDR3 DNA reads TGTGCCAGCAGTTTAAGGGGGTCAGCCACAGATACGCAGTATTTT.

The CDR3 sequence is CASSEGGGADTQYF. The CDR3 DNA reads TGCGCCAGCAGTGAGGGAGGAGGAGCAGATACGCAGTATTTT. V and J are TRBV10-1 and TRBJ2-3; possible D gene TRBD2, 5 bases. This CDR3 is 14 amino acids long. In germline, CDR1 is WNHNN, CDR2 SYGVQD (reference sequence). V lost 2 bases, J lost 4 bases, and 10 bases lay in between.

V usage is TRBV7-9 and J usage is TRBJ2-7; D is possibly TRBD1 or TRBD2 (5 bases each). V lost 5 bases to trimming and J lost 3 bases, with 17 bases between them. Germline CDR1 reads SEHNR; CDR2 reads FQNEAQ (reference sequence). CDR3 size: 15 residues. CDR3 DNA: TGTGCCAGCAGCAAACGCCGGGACGGCGACTACGAGCAGTACTTC. Translated, it gives CASSKRRDGDYEQYF. Complete variable domain (other parts from reference TRBV7-9 and TRBJ2-7): DTGVSQNPRHKITKRGQNVTFRCDPISEHNRLYWYRQTLGQGPEFLTYFQNEAQLEKSRLLSDRFSAERPKGSFSTLEIQRTEQGDSAMYLCASSKRRDGDYEQYFGPGTRLTVT.

The rearrangement uses TRBV19 and TRBJ1-4; no firm D call. The CDR3 contains 13 residues. Between the trimmed V and J ends, which lost 3 bases and 10 bases, there was a span of 12 bases. From germline, CDR1 is LNHDA and CDR2 SQIVND (reference sequence). CDR3 bases: TGTGCCAGTAGTATCGACGGGGAAAGAAAACTGTTTTTT. This encodes CASSIDGERKLFF.

The chain recombines TRBV4-1 with TRBJ2-7; 10 positions agree with TRBD2. The junction had 6 bases not matched to a gene; V was cut back by 0 bases and J by 4 bases. The CDR3 extends over 16 amino acids. Germline V gene sequence: CDR1 MGHRA, CDR2 YSYEKL. CDR3 residues: CASSQEKRGGAYEQYF. In DNA, the CDR3 is TGCGCCAGCAGCCAAGAGAAGCGGGGGGGAGCGTACGAGCAGTACTTC.

The genes are TRBV6-2 or TRBV6-3 and TRBJ1-3; no firm D call. Looked up from germline, CDR1 is MNHEY and CDR2 is SVGEGT. V lost 1 base and J 0 bases, leaving 7 bases between the germline ends. The length of the CDR3 is 15 residues. The CDR3 region has the DNA TGTGCCAGCAGTTACTTGGCTAGCTCTGGAAACACCATATATTTT. Protein product: CASSYLASSGNTIYF.

The rearrangement joins TRBV7-9 to TRBJ2-2; 11 bases are a match to TRBD2. Germline V gene sequence: CDR1 SEHNR, CDR2 FQNEAQ (reference sequence). CDR3 length: 17 amino acids. Trimming took 0 bases from V and 2 from J; bases not matched to a gene: 2. The CDR3 DNA sequence: TGTGCCAGCAGCTTAGCGGGACTAGCGGTTAACACCGGGGAGCTGTTTTTT. Its translation is CASSLAGLAVNTGELFF.

V is TRBV5-5 and J is TRBJ2-7; D gene ambiguous. This CDR3 region has 12 residues. Trimming shortened V by 0 bases and J by 3 bases, and 4 bases separated the two germline ends. Per the germline V gene, CDR1 is SGHKS and CDR2 is YYEKEE (reference sequence). CDR3 region: CASSLDYYEQYF. The DNA for the CDR3 is TGTGCCAGCAGCTTGGACTACTACGAGCAGTACTTC.

The chain uses TRBV24-1 and TRBJ1-5, with D hard to call. V was clipped by 10 bases and J by 2 bases, with 11 bases between them. Germline V lookup: CDR1 KGHDR, CDR2 SFDVKD. The CDR3 covers 13 residues. The CDR3 loop is CATAGGGNQPQHF. The CDR3 DNA follows: TGTGCCACTGCCGGAGGCGGCAATCAGCCCCAGCATTTT.

This clone came up once. Mismatch with germline at one junction end may stem from a read error. The chain combines TRBV11-2 with TRBJ2-3; 10 nucleotides agree with TRBD2. Per the germline V gene, CDR1 is SGHAT and CDR2 is FQNNGV. The CDR3 consists of 14 residues. CDR3 residues: CASSSGTSVDTQYF. The CDR3 DNA reads TGTGCCAGCAGCTCCGGGACTAGCGTAGATACGCAATATTTT.

The J gene is TRBJ2-7, the V gene TRBV27; 10 bases match TRBD2. Germline-derived CDR1 and CDR2 are MNHEY and SMNVEV (reference sequence). V was clipped by 6 bases and J by 8 bases; unmatched bases: 7. This CDR3 contains 13 residues. CDR3 sequence reads: CASSPSGGAKQYF. Here the CDR3 DNA reads TGTGCCAGCAGCCCCAGCGGGGGGGCCAAGCAGTACTTC.

This chain uses TRBV5-4 with TRBJ1-6; 10 bases map to TRBD1. The junction had 14 bases not matched to a gene; V was cut back by 4 bases and J by 13 bases. Germline CDR1 is SGHNT and CDR2 is YYREEE (reference sequence). The CDR3 totals 16 residues. This chain's CDR3 is CASSPPGTGVAGPLHF. The CDR3 DNA reads as TGTGCCAGCAGCCCTCCCGGGACAGGGGTCGCGGGGCCCCTCCACTTT.

This sequence joins TRBV5-4 and TRBJ1-6; perhaps TRBD1 as D (6 bases). The CDR3 extends over 15 amino acids. Trimming removed 3 bases at V and 10 bases at J, with 17 bases between. Germline V gives CDR1 SGHNT, CDR2 YYREEE (reference sequence). The CDR3, as DNA: TGTGCCAGCAGCTCGGAACAGGGATCGAGATCACCCCTCCACTTT. Protein product: CASSSEQGSRSPLHF.

This clone was observed a few times. This chain joins TRBV7-9 and TRBJ2-7; a weak D match, TRBD1 (5 bases). Per the germline V gene, CDR1 is SEHNR and CDR2 is FQNEAQ (reference sequence). The V and J ends lost 1 base and 2 bases respectively, with 12 bases between them. This CDR3 has 15 residues. CDR3 in amino acids: CASSLGSGITYEQYF. The CDR3 nucleotides are TGTGCCAGCAGCTTAGGTTCAGGGATTACCTACGAGCAGTACTTC.

V gene TRBV7-9 combines with J gene TRBJ2-7; D unclear. Germline-derived CDR1 and CDR2 are SEHNR and FQNEAQ (reference sequence). V lost 0 bases and J 2 bases, leaving 11 bases between the germline ends. This CDR3 region has 15 residues. In nucleotides, the CDR3 is TGTGCCAGCAGCTTAGCGCCGAAGGGAACCTACGAGCAGTACTTC. This translates into CASSLAPKGTYEQYF.

This clone was counted a few times. The chain joins TRBV6-2 or TRBV6-3 to TRBJ1-1, with TRBD1 matching 7 bases. Unmatched junction bases numbered 5, after V lost 1 base and J lost 6 bases. This CDR3 is built from 14 residues. Looked up from germline, CDR1 is MNHEY and CDR2 is SVGEGT. The CDR3 DNA sequence: TGTGCCAGCAGTTACTGGACAGGCGGGGCTGAAGCTTTCTTT. This translates into CASSYWTGGAEAFF.

The gene calls are TRBV29-1 and TRBJ2-1; TRBD2 aligns across 8 bases. Germline V lookup: CDR1 SQVTM, CDR2 ANQGSEA. V dropped 0 bases and J dropped 6; count of bases not matched to a gene: 7. The length of the CDR3 is 15 residues. CDR3 nucleotides: TGCAGCGTTGAAGATGCGGGGGGCCCCCGCAATGAGCAGTTCTTC. Its translation: CSVEDAGGPRNEQFF.

The chain is built from TRBV21-1 and TRBJ1-2; TRBD1, the D gene given by the table, was not confirmed from the DNA. TRBV21-1 is classified as a pseudogene. The CDR3 length is 18 residues. The CDR3, as DNA: TGTGCCAGCAGCAAAGGAGACCACAGGGGGGGAGCTAACTATGGCTACACCTTC. Translation: CASSKGDHRGGANYGYTF.